This TCR beta chain originates from a study of early T cells in non-severe SARS-CoV-2 infection. V was trimmed by 4 bases and J by 5 bases, leaving 5 bases between them. CDR3 length: 11 residues. Germline lookup yields CDR1 SNHLY and CDR2 FYNNEI. This clonotype was counted a few times. Unique molecular identifiers tagged individual cDNA molecules. From the 5' RACE reads, TCRdb called clonotypes with MiXCR, one entry per CDR3 protein. The table lists about 61,000 distinct CDR3 sequences, 9.5% to 14% of them singletons. The chain combines TRBV2 with TRBJ1-2; no definite D call. Sequencing used whole blood. The sequence was collected from an adult who was a healthcare worker with PCR-confirmed SARS-CoV-2 infection or an uninfected control (not recorded which). CDR3 DNA: TGTGCCAGCAGTGCCAGTTATGGCTACACCTTC. Translated: CASSASYGYTF.